This is a list of T cell receptor beta chains from one sample in a study of CD8 T cells in Susac syndrome. TCRdb used MiXCR to reprocess the immunoSEQ multiplex PCR reads, holding one entry per CDR3 protein. The sample lists about 300,000 distinct CDR3 sequences, 70% to 90% occurring once. The sample taken for sequencing was CD8+ T cells from PBMCs. The receptors were sampled from a human donor with multiple sclerosis. CDR3s include the opening cysteine and the closing phenylalanine or tryptophan. The D gene is left open where the match is weak. Size is stated for part of the rows, as once, few or many counts, or as a class when the clone is expanded.

v_call	d_call	clone_size	j_call	cdr3_aa	cdr3_nt
TRBV12-3/TRBV12-4	TRBD2	-	TRBJ2-1	CASRTHLAGAYNEQFF	TGTGCCAGCAGAACCCACCTAGCGGGAGCCTACAATGAGCAGTTCTTC
TRBV7-9	-	once	TRBJ2-2	CARRVGTGELFF	TGTGCCAGGAGAGTAGGGACCGGGGAGCTGTTTTTT
TRBV19	-	-	TRBJ2-7	CASSGRPGDEQYF	TGTGCCAGTAGTGGCCGGCCTGGGGACGAGCAGTACTTC
TRBV7-9	-	-	TRBJ2-2	CARGNAANTGELFF	TGTGCCAGGGGGAACGCCGCGAACACCGGGGAGCTGTTTTTT
TRBV5-6	TRBD1	-	TRBJ1-1	CASGTGIAFTEAFF	TGTGCCAGCGGGACAGGGATAGCCTTTACTGAAGCTTTCTTT
TRBV6-1	TRBD2	-	TRBJ2-7	CASSVGLALTYEQYF	TGTGCCAGCAGTGTCGGACTAGCGTTAACCTACGAGCAGTACTTC
TRBV28	TRBD1	-	TRBJ2-1	CASREGQGLWDEQFF	TGTGCCAGCAGGGAGGGACAGGGCCTTTGGGATGAGCAGTTCTTC
TRBV7-9	-	-	TRBJ1-2	CASSPDPGVLAYGYTF	TGTGCCAGCAGCCCAGATCCAGGGGTACTGGCCTATGGCTACACCTTC
TRBV15	-	-	TRBJ2-3	CATSRGGGTSTDTQYF	TGTGCCACCAGCAGGGGAGGGGGGACTTCCACAGATACGCAGTATTTT
TRBV2	-	once	TRBJ2-2	CASSEAGELTGELFF	TGTGCCAGCAGTGAAGCGGGGGAACTCACCGGGGAGCTGTTTTTT
TRBV6-2/TRBV6-3	-	few	TRBJ1-1	CASSYRLNTEAFF	TGTGCCAGCAGTTACAGGCTGAACACTGAAGCTTTCTTT
TRBV7-2	-	once	TRBJ2-7	CASSLAGVGQYF	TGTGCCAGCAGCTTAGCGGGGGTAGGGCAGTACTTC
TRBV5-4	-	-	TRBJ1-2	CASSPGGARDSYGYTF	TGTGCCAGCAGCCCTGGAGGGGCACGGGATTCCTATGGCTACACCTTC
TRBV11-3	-	once	TRBJ2-3	CASSLDGEITDTQYF	TGTGCCAGCAGCTTAGATGGGGAAATCACAGATACGCAGTATTTT
TRBV14	-	-	TRBJ2-7	CASSQELAPNEQYF	TGTGCCAGCAGCCAAGAACTAGCTCCCAACGAGCAGTACTTC
TRBV2	TRBD2	once	TRBJ2-1	CASSETSGRYYEQFF	TGTGCCAGCAGCGAGACTAGCGGGAGGTACTATGAGCAGTTCTTC
TRBV11-2	-	-	TRBJ1-1	CASSLDWTALTNTEAFF	TGTGCCAGCAGCTTAGATTGGACAGCTTTAACGAACACTGAAGCTTTCTTT
TRBV30	-	-	TRBJ1-2	CAWNQGMGTATNYGYTF	TGTGCCTGGAATCAAGGTATGGGAACAGCGACTAACTATGGCTACACCTTC
TRBV28	-	-	TRBJ2-7	CASSLEESSYEQYF	TGTGCCAGCAGTTTAGAGGAGAGCTCCTACGAGCAGTACTTC
TRBV9	TRBD2	-	TRBJ2-1	CASSGITSGVYNEQFF	TGTGCCAGCAGCGGCATCACTAGCGGAGTCTACAATGAGCAGTTCTTC
TRBV5-6	TRBD1	once	TRBJ2-6	CASITGAGANVLTF	TGTGCCAGTATAACAGGGGCCGGGGCCAACGTCCTGACTTTC
TRBV15	TRBD1	-	TRBJ1-2	CATSSLGQAYGYTF	TGTGCCACCAGCAGCTTAGGACAGGCCTATGGCTACACCTTC
TRBV6-2/TRBV6-3	-	few	TRBJ2-6	CASSSLLPLASGANVLTF	TGTGCCAGCAGTTCCTTACTACCTCTTGCATCTGGGGCCAACGTCCTGACTTTC
TRBV7-9	-	-	TRBJ1-4	CASSLRGFNEKLFF	TGTGCCAGCAGCTTACGGGGGTTTAATGAAAAACTGTTTTTT
TRBV24-1	-	-	TRBJ1-2	CATSAQDNYGYTF	TGTGCCACCAGCGCGCAGGACAACTATGGCTACACCTTC
TRBV5-4	-	-	TRBJ2-2	CASSAGISNTGELFF	TGTGCCAGCAGTGCAGGGATCTCGAACACCGGGGAGCTGTTTTTT
TRBV2	-	-	TRBJ2-7	CASSEFEDRDTYEQYF	TGTGCCAGCAGTGAGTTTGAGGACAGAGATACCTACGAGCAGTACTTC
TRBV28	-	-	TRBJ1-2	CASSSPGSDGYTF	TGTGCCAGCAGTTCCCCCGGAAGCGATGGCTACACCTTC